This T cell receptor beta chain was sequenced during a study of shared clonotypes between healthy human individuals. Deep was the level used in running the assay. Sequenced by immunoSEQ multiplex PCR; TCRdb stores in-frame clones only, minus some. The sample lists approximately 510,000 clones, approximately 79% seen once, with 13% in the top ten. CDR1 is SGHTA and CDR2 is FQGNSA in the germline V gene. With 6 bases removed from V and 2 bases from J, the gap between germline ends came to 11 bases. CDR3 length: 13 residues. In this sample, this clone turned up once. Sequencing was done on a sample of PBMCs. The clonotype was recovered from a woman aged 40 to 49 in good health. Some clones in this sample may be carry-over from other donors' samples. The rearrangement uses TRBV7-2 and TRBJ2-7; possible D gene TRBD2, 6 bases. The chain's CDR3 is CASSRGTAYEQYF. CDR3 in DNA: TGTGCCAGCAGTCGGGGGACCGCCTACGAGCAGTACTTC.